This T cell receptor beta chain comes out of a study of CD4 T cells in relation to SARS-CoV-2 and coronaviruses. As for the study in general: ViraFEST: approximately 10-day antigen culture of PBMCs, then TCR beta CDR3 sequencing. General study points: Crossreactivity was assessed only for spike protein, not other viral proteins.

Note on this clone: Its antigen is unknown.

CD4+ T cells from unexposed donors were obtained before the COVID-19 pandemic (2011-2018). After more than eight days of culture, CD4+ T cells were isolated. With V trimmed by 3 bases and J by 0 bases, 3 bases remained unmatched. Per the germline V gene, CDR1 is SGHTA and CDR2 is FQGNSA. This CDR3 contains 17 residues. TCRdb's copy holds only in-frame clones and misses some; the assay was immunoSEQ multiplex PCR. The table shows 25,000 to 30,000 clones, with about 73% occurring only once. The genes are TRBV7-2 and TRBJ2-6; 9 bases fit TRBD2. Sequencing used CD4+ T cells from PBMCs, cultured in vitro. This TCR came from a human donor in good health. The CDR3: CASSLRGGLSGANVLTF. The CDR3, as DNA: TGTGCCAGCAGCTTGCGGGGGGGACTCTCTGGGGCCAACGTCCTGACTTTC.